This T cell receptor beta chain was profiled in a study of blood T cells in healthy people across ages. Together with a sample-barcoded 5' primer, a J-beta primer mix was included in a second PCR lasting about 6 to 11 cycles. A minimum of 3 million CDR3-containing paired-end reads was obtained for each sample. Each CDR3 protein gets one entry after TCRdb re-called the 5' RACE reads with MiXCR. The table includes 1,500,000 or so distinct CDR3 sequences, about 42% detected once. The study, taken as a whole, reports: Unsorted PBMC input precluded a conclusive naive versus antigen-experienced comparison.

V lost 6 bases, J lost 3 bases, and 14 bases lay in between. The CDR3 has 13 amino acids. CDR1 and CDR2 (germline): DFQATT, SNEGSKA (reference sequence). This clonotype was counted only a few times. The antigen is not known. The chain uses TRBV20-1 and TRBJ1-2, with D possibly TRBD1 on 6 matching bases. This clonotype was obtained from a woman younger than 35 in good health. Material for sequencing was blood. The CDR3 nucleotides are TGCAGTGCCACCGGGACAATCGACTATGGCTACACCTTC. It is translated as CSATGTIDYGYTF.